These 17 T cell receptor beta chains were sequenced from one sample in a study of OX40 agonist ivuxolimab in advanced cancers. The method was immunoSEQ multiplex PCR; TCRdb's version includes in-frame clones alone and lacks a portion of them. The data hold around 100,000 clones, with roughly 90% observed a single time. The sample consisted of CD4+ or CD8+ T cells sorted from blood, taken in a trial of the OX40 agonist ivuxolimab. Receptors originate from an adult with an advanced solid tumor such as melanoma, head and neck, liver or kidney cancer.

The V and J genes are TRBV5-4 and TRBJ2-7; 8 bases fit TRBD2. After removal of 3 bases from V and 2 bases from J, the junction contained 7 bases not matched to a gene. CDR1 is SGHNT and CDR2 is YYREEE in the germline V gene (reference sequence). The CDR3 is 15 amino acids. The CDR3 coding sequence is TGTGCCAGCAGCTGGGGGCCAGCGGGAGCCTACGAGCAGTACTTC. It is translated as CASSWGPAGAYEQYF.

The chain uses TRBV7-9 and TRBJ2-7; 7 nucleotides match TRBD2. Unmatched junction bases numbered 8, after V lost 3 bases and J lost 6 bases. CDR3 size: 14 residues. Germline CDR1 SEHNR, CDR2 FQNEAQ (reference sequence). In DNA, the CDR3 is TGTGCCAGCAGCTTGGGGAGGGACCTCCGCGAGCAGTACTTC. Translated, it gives CASSLGRDLREQYF.

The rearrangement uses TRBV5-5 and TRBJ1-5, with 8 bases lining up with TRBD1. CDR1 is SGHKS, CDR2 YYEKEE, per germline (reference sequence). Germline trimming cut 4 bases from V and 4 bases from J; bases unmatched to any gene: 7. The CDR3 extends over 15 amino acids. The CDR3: CASSPTGASNQPQHF. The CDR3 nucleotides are TGTGCCAGCAGCCCGACAGGGGCCTCGAATCAGCCCCAGCATTTT.

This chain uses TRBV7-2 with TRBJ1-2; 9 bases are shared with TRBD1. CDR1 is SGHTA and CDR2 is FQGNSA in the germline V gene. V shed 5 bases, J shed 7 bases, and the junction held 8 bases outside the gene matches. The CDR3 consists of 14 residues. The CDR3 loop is CASSEQGADGGYTF. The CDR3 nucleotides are TGTGCCAGCAGCGAACAGGGGGCCGATGGTGGCTACACCTTC.

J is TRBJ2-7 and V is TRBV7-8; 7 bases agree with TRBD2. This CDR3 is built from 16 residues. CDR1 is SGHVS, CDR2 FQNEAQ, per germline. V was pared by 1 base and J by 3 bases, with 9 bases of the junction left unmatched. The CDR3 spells CASSLVRGKGLYEQYF. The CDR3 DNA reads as TGTGCCAGCAGCTTAGTGCGGGGGAAAGGCCTCTACGAGCAGTACTTC.

The CDR3 nucleotides are TGTGCCAGCAGTCAGTACACCGGGGAGCTGTTTTTT. Its protein is CASSQYTGELFF. The J gene is TRBJ2-2, the V gene TRBV6-5, with D hard to call. CDR1 MNHEY and CDR2 SVGAGI come from the germline V gene. The V end was cut by 5 bases, the J end by 3 bases, with 4 bases between. The CDR3 consists of 12 residues.

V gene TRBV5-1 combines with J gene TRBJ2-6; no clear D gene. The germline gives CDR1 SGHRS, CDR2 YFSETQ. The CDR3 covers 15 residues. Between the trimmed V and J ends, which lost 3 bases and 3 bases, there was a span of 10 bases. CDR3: CASSSSPGGANVLTF. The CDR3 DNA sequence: TGCGCCAGCAGCTCCAGCCCGGGTGGGGCCAACGTCCTGACTTTC.

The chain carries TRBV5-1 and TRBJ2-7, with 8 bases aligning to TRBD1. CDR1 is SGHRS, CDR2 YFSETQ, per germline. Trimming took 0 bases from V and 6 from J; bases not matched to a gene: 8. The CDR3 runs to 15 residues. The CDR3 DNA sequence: TGCGCCAGCAGCTTGGACGGGGACAGGTCTGTCGAGCAGTACTTC. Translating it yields CASSLDGDRSVEQYF. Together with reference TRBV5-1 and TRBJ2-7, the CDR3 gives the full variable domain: KAGVTQTPRYLIKTRGQQVTLSCSPISGHRSVSWYQQTPGQGLQFLFEYFSETQRNKGNFPGRFSGRQFSNSRSEMNVSTLELGDSALYLCASSLDGDRSVEQYFGPGTRLTVT.

Written as DNA, the CDR3 is TGTGCCTGGGGCGGATTCGGACTGCCTTACGAGCAGTACTTC. It encodes CAWGGFGLPYEQYF. The J gene is TRBJ2-7, the V gene TRBV30; weak D call: TRBD2 (5 bases). The CDR3 has 14 amino acids. Germline values: CDR1 GTSNPN, CDR2 SVGIG (reference sequence). Deletions cut 5 bases from V and 4 bases from J, with 18 bases between.

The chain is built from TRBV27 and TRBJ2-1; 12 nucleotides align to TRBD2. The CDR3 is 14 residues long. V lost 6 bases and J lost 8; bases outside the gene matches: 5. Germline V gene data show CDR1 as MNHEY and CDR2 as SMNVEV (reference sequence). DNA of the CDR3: TGTGCCAGCAGAGGACTAGCGGGATCCGATGAGCAGTTCTTC. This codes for CASRGLAGSDEQFF.

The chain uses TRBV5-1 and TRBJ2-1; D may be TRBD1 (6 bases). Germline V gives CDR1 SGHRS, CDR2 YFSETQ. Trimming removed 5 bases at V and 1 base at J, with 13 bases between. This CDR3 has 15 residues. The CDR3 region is CASRKDSGSYNEQFF. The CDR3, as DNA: TGCGCCAGCAGAAAGGACAGCGGTTCCTACAATGAGCAGTTCTTC.

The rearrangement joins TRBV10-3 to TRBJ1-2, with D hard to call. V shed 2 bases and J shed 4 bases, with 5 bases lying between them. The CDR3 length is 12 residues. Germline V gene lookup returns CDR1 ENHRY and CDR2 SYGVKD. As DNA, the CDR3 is TGTGCCATCAGTGAGACGGGCTATGGCTACACCTTC. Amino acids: CAISETGYGYTF.

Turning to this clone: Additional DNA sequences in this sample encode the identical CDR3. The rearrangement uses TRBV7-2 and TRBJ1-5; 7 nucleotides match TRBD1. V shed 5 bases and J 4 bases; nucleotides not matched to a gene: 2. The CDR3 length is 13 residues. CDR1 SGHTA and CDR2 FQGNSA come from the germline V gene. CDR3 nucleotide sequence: TGTGCCAGCAGCGTCAGGGGGAATCAGCCCCAGCATTTT. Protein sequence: CASSVRGNQPQHF.

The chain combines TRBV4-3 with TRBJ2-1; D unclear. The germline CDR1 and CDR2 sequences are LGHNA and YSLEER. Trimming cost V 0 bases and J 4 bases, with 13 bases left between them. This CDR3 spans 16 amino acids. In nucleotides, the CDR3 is TGCGCCAGCAGCCAAGACGGCAGTCAATCGTACAATGAGCAGTTCTTC. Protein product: CASSQDGSQSYNEQFF.

CDR3 residues: CASSEAQSYSGNTIYF. The CDR3 DNA is TGTGCCAGCAGTGAGGCCCAGTCTTACTCTGGAAACACCATATATTTT. V and J are TRBV6-1 and TRBJ1-3; no definite D call. The V gene's germline CDR1 is MNHNS and CDR2 SASEGT. The CDR3 extends over 16 amino acids. Trimming removed 3 bases at V and 0 bases at J, with 12 bases between.

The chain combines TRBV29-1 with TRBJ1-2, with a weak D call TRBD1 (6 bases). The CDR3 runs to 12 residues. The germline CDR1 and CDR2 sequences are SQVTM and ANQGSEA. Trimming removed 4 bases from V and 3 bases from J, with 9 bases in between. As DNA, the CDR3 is TGCAGCGTTGCAGGGGCTGACTATGGCTACACCTTC. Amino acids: CSVAGADYGYTF.

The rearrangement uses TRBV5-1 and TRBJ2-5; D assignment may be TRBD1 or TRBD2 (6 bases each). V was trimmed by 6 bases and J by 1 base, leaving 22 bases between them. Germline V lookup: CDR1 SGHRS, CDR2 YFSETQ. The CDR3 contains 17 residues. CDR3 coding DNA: TGCGCCAGCACCGGGAGCCAAGGGGGTGGCACCCAAGAGACCCAGTACTTC. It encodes CASTGSQGGGTQETQYF. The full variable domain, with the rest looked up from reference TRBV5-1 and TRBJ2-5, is KAGVTQTPRYLIKTRGQQVTLSCSPISGHRSVSWYQQTPGQGLQFLFEYFSETQRNKGNFPGRFSGRQFSNSRSEMNVSTLELGDSALYLCASTGSQGGGTQETQYFGPGTRLLVL.